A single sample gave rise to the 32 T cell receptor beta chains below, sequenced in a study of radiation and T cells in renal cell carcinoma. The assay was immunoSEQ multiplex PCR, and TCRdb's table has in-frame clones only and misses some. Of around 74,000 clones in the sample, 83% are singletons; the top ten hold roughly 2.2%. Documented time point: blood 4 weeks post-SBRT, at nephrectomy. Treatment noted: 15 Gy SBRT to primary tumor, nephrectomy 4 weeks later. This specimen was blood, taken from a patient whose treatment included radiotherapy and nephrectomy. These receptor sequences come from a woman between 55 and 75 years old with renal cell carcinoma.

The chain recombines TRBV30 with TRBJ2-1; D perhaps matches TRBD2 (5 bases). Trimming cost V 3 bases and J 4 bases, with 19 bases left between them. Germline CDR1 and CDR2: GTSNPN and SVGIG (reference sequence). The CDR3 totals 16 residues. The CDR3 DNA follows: TGTGCCTGGAGGAGAGGAAGCGGAGGTTCTTACAATGAGCAGTTCTTC. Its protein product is CAWRRGSGGSYNEQFF. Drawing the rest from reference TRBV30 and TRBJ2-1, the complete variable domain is SQTIHQWPATLVQPVGSPLSLECTVEGTSNPNLYWYRQAAGRGLQLLFYSVGIGQISSEVPQNLSASRPQDRQFILSSKKLLLSDSGFYLCAWRRGSGGSYNEQFFGPGTRLTVL.

The CDR3 nucleotides are TGTGCCAGCAGCCGCGGGACAGTGAACACTGAAGCTTTCTTT. It translates to CASSRGTVNTEAFF. This sequence joins TRBV2 and TRBJ1-1; TRBD1 agrees at 7 bases. Germline V CDR1 and CDR2: SNHLY, FYNNEI. With 6 bases clipped from V and 0 bases from J, the junction kept 4 bases outside the gene matches. The CDR3 runs 14 residues.

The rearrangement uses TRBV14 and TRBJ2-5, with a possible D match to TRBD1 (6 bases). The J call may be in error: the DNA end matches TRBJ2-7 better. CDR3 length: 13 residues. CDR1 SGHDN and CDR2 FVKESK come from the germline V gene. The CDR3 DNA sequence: TGTGCCAGCAGCCCAGCAGGGGACTACGAGCAGTACTTC. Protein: CASSPAGDYEQYF.

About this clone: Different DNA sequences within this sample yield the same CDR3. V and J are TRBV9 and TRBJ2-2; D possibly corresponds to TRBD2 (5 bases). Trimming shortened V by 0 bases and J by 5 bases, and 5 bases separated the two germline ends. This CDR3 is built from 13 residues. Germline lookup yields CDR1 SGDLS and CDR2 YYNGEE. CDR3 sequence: CASSVGGTGELFF. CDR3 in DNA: TGTGCCAGCAGCGTAGGCGGGACCGGGGAGCTGTTTTTT.

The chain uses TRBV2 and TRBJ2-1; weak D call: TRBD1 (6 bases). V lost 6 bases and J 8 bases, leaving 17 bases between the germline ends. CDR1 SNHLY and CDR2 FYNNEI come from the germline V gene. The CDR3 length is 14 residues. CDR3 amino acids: CASREEDSDDEQFF. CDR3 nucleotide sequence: TGTGCCAGCAGGGAGGAGGACAGCGACGATGAGCAGTTCTTC.

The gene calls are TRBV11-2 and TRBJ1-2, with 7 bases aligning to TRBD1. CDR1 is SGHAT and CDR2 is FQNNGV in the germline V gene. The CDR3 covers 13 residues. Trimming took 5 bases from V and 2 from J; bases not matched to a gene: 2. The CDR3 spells CASSPTGNYGYTF. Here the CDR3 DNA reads TGTGCCAGCAGCCCGACAGGGAACTATGGCTACACCTTC.

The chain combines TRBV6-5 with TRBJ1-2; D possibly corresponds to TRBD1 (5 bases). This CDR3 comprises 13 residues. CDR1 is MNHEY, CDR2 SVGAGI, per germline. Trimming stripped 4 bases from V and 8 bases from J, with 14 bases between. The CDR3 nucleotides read TGTGCCAGCAGTTGGGGGGGAGGGGAAGGCTACACCTTC. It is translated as CASSWGGGEGYTF.

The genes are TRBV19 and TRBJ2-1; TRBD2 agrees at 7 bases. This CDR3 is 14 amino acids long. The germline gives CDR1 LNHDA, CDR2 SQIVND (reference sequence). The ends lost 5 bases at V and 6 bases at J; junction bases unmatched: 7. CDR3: CASSGRGSGNEQFF. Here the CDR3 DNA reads TGTGCCAGTAGTGGGCGGGGGTCGGGCAATGAGCAGTTCTTC.

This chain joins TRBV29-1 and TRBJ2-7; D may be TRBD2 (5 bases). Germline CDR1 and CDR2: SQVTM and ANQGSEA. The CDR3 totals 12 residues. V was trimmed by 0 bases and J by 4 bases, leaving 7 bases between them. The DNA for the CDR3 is TGCAGCGTTGAAGACGGACTTTACGAGCAGTACTTC. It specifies CSVEDGLYEQYF.

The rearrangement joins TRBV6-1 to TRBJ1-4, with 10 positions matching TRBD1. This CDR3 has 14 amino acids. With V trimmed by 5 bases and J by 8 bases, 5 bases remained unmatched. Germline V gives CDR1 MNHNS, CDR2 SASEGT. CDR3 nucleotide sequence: TGTGCCAGCAGTTGGGACAGGGGTCGAGAAAAACTGTTTTTT. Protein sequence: CASSWDRGREKLFF.

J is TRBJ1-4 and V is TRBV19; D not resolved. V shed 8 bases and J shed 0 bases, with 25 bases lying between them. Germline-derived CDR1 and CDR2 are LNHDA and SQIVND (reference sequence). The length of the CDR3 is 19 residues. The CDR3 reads CASGSGLLQFHPTNEKLFF. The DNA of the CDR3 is TGTGCCAGTGGCAGCGGGTTATTGCAATTTCATCCAACTAATGAAAAACTGTTTTTT.

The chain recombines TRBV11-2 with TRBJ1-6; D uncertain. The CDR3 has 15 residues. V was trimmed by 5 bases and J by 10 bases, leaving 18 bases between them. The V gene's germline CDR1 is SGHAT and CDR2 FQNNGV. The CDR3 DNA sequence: TGTGCCAGCAGCCACGAGCCCCCCCCTGGGTCACCCCTCCACTTT. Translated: CASSHEPPPGSPLHF.

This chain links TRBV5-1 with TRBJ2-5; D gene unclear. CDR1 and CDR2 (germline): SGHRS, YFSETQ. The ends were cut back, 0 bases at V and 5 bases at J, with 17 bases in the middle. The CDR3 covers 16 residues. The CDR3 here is CASSLGADRWSETQYF. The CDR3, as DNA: TGCGCCAGCAGCTTGGGTGCCGACCGTTGGTCGGAGACCCAGTACTTC.

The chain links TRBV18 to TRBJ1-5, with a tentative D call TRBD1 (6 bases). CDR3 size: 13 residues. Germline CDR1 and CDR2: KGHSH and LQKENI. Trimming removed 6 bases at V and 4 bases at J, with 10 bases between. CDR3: CASSSTGNQPQHF. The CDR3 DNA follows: TGTGCCAGCTCGTCAACAGGGAATCAGCCCCAGCATTTT.

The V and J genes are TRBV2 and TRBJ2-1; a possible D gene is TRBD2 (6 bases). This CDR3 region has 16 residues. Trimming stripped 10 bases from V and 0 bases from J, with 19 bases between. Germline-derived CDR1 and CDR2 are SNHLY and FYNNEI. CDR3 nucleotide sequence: TGTGCCACCGCGGGACCCGACAGACTCTCCTACAATGAGCAGTTCTTC. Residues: CATAGPDRLSYNEQFF.

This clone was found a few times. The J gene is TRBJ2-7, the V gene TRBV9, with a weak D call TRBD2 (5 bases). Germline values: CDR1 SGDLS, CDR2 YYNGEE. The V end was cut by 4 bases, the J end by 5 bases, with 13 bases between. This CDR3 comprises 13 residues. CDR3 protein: CASSSRDNHEQYF. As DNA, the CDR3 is TGTGCCAGCAGCTCCCGGGATAACCACGAGCAGTACTTC.

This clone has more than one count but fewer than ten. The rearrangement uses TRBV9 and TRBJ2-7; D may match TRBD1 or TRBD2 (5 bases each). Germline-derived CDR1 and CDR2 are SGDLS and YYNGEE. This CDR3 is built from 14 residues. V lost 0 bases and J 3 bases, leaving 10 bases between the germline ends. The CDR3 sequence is CASSVAGTFYEQYF. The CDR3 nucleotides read TGTGCCAGCAGCGTAGCAGGGACCTTCTACGAGCAGTACTTC.

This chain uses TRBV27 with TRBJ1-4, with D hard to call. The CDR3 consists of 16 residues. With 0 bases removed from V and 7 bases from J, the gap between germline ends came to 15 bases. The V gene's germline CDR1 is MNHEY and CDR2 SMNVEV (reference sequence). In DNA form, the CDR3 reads TGTGCCAGCAGTTTATCGAAGGGAGGCGACGTTGAAAAACTGTTTTTT. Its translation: CASSLSKGGDVEKLFF.

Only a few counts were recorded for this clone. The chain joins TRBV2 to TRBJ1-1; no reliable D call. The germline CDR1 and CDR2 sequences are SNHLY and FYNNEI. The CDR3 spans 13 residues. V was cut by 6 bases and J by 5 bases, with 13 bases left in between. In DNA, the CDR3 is TGTGCCAGCAGCGGGAGGGAGTATACTGAAGCTTTCTTT. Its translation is CASSGREYTEAFF.

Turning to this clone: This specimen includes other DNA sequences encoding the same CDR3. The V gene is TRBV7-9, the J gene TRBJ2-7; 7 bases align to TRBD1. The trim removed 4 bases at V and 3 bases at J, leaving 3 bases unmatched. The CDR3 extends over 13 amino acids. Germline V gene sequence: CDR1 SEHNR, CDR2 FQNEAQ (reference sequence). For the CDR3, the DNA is TGTGCCAGCAGCTCCCGGGACAGCTACGAGCAGTACTTC. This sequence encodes CASSSRDSYEQYF.

In DNA, the CDR3 is TGTGCCAGCAGTCGTGCGAGTACTAGCGGGATCTCCTACGAGCAGTACTTC. Its protein is CASSRASTSGISYEQYF. The rearrangement uses TRBV4-2 and TRBJ2-5, with 10 bases identical to TRBD2. Gene TRBJ2-7 matches the end of the DNA better, so the J call may be wrong. Germline V CDR1 and CDR2: LGHNA, YNFKEQ. This CDR3 comprises 17 residues.

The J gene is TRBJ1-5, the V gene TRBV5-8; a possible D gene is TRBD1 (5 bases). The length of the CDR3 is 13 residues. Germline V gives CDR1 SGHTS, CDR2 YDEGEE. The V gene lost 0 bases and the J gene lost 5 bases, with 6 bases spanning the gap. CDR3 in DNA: TGTGCCAGCAGCTTGGGAGGGGATCAGCCCCAGCATTTT. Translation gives CASSLGGDQPQHF. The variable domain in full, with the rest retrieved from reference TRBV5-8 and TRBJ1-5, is EAGVTQSPTHLIKTRGQQATLRCSPISGHTSVYWYQQALGLGLQFLLWYDEGEERNRGNFPPRFSGRQFPNYSSELNVNALELEDSALYLCASSLGGDQPQHFGDGTRLSIL.

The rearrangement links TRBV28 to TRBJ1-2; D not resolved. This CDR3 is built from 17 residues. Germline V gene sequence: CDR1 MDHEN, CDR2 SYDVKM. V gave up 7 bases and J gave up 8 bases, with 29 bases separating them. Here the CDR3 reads CASKVWVVVSQDSGYTF. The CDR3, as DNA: TGTGCCAGCAAAGTTTGGGTAGTGGTCAGCCAGGACTCGGGCTACACCTTC.

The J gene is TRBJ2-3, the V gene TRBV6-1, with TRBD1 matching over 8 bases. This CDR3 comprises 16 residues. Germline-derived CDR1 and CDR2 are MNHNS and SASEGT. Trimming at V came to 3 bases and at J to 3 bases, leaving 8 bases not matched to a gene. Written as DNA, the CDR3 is TGTGCCAGCAGTGACGACAGGGGATTACCGACAGATACGCAGTATTTT. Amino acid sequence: CASSDDRGLPTDTQYF.

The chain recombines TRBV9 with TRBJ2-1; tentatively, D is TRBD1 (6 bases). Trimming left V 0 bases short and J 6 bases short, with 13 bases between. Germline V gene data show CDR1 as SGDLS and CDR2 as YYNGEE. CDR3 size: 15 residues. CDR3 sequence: CASSVVIGGRNEQFF. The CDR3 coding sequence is TGTGCCAGCAGCGTAGTTATTGGGGGCCGCAATGAGCAGTTCTTC.

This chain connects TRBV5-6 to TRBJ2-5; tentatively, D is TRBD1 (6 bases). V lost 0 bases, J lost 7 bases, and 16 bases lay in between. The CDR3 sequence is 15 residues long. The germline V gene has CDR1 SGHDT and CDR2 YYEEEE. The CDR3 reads CASSLAIGQRGTQYF. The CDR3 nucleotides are TGTGCCAGCAGCTTGGCCATAGGACAGCGCGGGACCCAGTACTTC.

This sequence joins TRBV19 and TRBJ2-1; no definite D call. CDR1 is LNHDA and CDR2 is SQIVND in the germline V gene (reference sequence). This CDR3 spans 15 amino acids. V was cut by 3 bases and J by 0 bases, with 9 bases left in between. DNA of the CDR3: TGTGCCAGTAGTATCCCCAGTAACTCCTACAATGAGCAGTTCTTC. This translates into CASSIPSNSYNEQFF.

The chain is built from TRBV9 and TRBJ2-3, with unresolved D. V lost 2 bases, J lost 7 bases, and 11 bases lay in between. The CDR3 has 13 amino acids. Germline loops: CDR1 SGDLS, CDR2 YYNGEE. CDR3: CASSVQTPNTQYF. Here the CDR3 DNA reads TGTGCCAGCAGCGTCCAGACCCCAAATACGCAGTATTTT.

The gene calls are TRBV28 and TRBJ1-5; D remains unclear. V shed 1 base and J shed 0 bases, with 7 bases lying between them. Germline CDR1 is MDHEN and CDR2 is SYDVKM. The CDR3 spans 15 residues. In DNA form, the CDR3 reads TGTGCCAGCAGTTTATACGGATATAGCAATCAGCCCCAGCATTTT. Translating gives CASSLYGYSNQPQHF.

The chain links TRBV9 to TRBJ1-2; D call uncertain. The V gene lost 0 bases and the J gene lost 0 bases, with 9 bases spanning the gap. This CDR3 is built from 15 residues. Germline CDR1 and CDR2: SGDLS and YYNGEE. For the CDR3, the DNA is TGTGCCAGCAGCGTAGGTACGCATGCTAACTATGGCTACACCTTC. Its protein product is CASSVGTHANYGYTF.

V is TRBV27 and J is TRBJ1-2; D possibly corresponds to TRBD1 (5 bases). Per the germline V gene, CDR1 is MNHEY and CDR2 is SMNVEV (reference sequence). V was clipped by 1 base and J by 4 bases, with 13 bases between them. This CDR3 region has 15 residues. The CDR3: CASSLYRLPIYGYTF. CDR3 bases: TGTGCCAGCAGTTTATACAGGTTACCTATCTATGGCTACACCTTC.

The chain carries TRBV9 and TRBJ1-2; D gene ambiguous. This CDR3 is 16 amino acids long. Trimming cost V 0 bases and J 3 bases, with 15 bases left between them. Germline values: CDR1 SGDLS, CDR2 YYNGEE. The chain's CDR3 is CASSVGPTDDYYGYTF. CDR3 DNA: TGTGCCAGCAGCGTAGGCCCGACGGACGACTACTATGGCTACACCTTC.